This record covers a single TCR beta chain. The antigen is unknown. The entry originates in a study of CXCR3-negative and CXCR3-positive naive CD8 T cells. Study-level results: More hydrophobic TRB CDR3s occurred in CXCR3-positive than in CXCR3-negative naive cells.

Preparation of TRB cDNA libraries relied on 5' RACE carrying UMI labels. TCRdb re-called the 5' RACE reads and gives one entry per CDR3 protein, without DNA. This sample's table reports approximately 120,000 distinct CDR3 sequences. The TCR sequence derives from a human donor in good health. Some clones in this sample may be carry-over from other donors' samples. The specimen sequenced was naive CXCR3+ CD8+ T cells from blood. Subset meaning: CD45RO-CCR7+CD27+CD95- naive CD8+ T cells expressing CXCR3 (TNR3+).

The CDR3 sequence is CASSDRGDWQPQHF. The gene calls are TRBV6-5 and TRBJ1-5; TCRdb selects TRBD1, and the lack of DNA leaves this call unchecked. The germline gives CDR1 MNHEY, CDR2 SVGAGI. CDR3 length: 14 residues.